This T cell receptor (beta chain) was obtained from a study of T cell responses to AZD1222 COVID-19 vaccine. Study-level results: Donors in the cohort were predominantly white British and more often female, and clonal diversity was possibly underestimated. Among AZD1222 vaccinees, only six or seven were seropositive at baseline. The study found Spike-specific TCR breadth and depth rose after two AZD1222 doses. Close to half of all spike-specific TCRs reportedly target regions of the variants that are unmutated.

About this clone itself: Its antigen is not known.

This table comes from immunoSEQ multiplex PCR, and its TCRdb copy is limited to in-frame clones, with some not included. The table records 95,000 to 130,000 clones, over 75% of them present only once. The TCR originated in an adult in good health. The specimen comprised peripheral blood, sampled on day 0 of MenACWY control vaccination.

The CDR3: CSVSTVNTEAFF. The CDR3 nucleotides are TGCAGCGTTTCGACGGTGAACACTGAAGCTTTCTTT. The V call is TRBV29-1, the J call TRBJ1-1; D remains ambiguous. CDR1 is SQVTM and CDR2 is ANQGSEA in the germline V gene. Between the trimmed V and J ends, which lost 5 bases and 0 bases, there was a span of 7 bases. This CDR3 has 12 amino acids.